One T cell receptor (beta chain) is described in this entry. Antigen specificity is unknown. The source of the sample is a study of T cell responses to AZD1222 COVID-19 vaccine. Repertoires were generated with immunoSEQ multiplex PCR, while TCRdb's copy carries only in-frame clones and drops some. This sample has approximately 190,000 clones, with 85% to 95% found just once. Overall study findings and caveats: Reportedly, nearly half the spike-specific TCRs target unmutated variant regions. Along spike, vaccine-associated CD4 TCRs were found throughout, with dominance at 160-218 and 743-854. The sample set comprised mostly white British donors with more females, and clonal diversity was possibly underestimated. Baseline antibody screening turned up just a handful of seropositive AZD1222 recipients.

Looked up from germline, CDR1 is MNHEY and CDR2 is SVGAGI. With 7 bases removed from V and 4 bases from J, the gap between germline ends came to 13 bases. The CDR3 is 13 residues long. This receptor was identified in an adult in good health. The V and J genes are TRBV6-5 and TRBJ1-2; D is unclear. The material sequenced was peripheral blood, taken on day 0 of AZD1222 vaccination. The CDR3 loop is CASKEATGYGYTF. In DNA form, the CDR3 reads TGTGCCAGCAAGGAGGCCACCGGCTATGGCTACACCTTC.